The 4 T cell receptor beta chains in this list originate from one sample, sequenced in a study of blood T cell repertoires in COVID-19. Profiling relied on immunoSEQ multiplex PCR, and the TCRdb table lists in-frame clones only, not all of them. This sample has about 190,000 clones, with about 81% found just once. The specimen sequenced was peripheral blood. The receptors here all came from a man aged 25-45 years with active or convalescent COVID-19.

This clone has only a few counts. The chain recombines TRBV12-3 or TRBV12-4 with TRBJ1-5, with 7 bases identical to TRBD1. This CDR3 has 13 amino acids. Trimming at V came to 5 bases and at J to 4 bases, leaving 2 bases not matched to a gene. CDR3 sequence reads: CASSVQGNQPQHF. The CDR3 region has the DNA TGTGCCAGCAGTGTACAGGGGAATCAGCCCCAGCATTTT.

V usage is TRBV30 and J usage is TRBJ1-1, with D hard to call. The CDR3 is 12 residues long. Germline V lookup: CDR1 GTSNPN, CDR2 SVGIG (reference sequence). V was cut by 7 bases and J by 6 bases, with 15 bases left in between. This chain's CDR3 is CALDRQVAEAFF. CDR3 nucleotides: TGTGCCTTGGATAGGCAGGTAGCTGAAGCTTTCTTT.

In DNA form, the CDR3 reads TGTGCCAGCAGTTTACAGGCAGTTAACTATGGCTACACCTTC. Translating gives CASSLQAVNYGYTF. The chain joins TRBV28 to TRBJ1-2, with no clear D. Germline assignment: CDR1 MDHEN and CDR2 SYDVKM. This CDR3 has 14 amino acids. Trimming pared 2 bases from V and 1 base from J, leaving 8 bases between.

The V and J genes are TRBV27 and TRBJ2-2; D is perhaps TRBD1 (6 bases). The CDR3 covers 17 residues. Trimming removed 0 bases at V and 4 bases at J, with 15 bases between. Germline CDR1 and CDR2: MNHEY and SMNVEV (reference sequence). The CDR3 region has the DNA TGTGCCAGCAGTTTATCTCTGGGGCGCAGGGGCACCGGGGAGCTGTTTTTT. Amino acid sequence: CASSLSLGRRGTGELFF.